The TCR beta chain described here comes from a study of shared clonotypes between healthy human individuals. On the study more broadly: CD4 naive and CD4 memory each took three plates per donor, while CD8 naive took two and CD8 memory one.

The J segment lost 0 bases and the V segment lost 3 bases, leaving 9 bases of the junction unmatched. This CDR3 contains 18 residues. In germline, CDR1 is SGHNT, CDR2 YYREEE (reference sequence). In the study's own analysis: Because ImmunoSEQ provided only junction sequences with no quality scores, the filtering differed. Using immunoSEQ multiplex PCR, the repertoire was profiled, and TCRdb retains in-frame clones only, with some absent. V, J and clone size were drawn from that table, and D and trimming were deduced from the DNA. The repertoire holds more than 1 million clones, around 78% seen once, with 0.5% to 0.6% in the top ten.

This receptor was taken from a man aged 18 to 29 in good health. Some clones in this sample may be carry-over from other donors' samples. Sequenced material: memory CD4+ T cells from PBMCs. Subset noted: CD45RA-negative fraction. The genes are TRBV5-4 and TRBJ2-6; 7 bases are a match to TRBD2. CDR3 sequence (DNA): TGTGCCAGCAGCTGGAGCCTAGCGGACCCCTCTGGGGCCAACGTCCTGACTTTC. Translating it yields CASSWSLADPSGANVLTF.